This entry features one T cell receptor (beta chain) sequence. The table came from immunoSEQ multiplex PCR; TCRdb's copy has only in-frame clones and leaves some out. This sample yields roughly 200,000 clones, of which 75% to 85% are seen a single time; more than 9.5% belongs to the top ten. V shed 7 bases and J 9 bases; nucleotides not matched to a gene: 11. Germline assignment: CDR1 WSHSY and CDR2 SAAADI. The CDR3 length is 15 residues. These data come from a study of blood T cell repertoires in COVID-19. Study in general: The United States, Italy and Spain were the sources of the acute and convalescent COVID-19 samples.

The specimen sequenced was peripheral blood. V usage is TRBV10-2 and J usage is TRBJ2-2; 10 nucleotides line up with TRBD2. The receptor was isolated from a woman between 40 and 55 years old with COVID-19, enrolled during active disease. CDR3 region: CASTELAGLPRELFF. CDR3 nucleotides: TGCGCCAGCACAGAACTAGCGGGACTCCCCAGGGAGCTGTTTTTT.